This TCR beta chain was captured by sequencing in a study of cytomegalovirus exposure and HLA in healthy donors. As for this clone: Its antigen is unknown.

V shed 1 base, J shed 8 bases, and the junction held 5 bases outside the gene matches. The CDR3 consists of 14 residues. Germline V lookup: CDR1 SNHLY, CDR2 FYNNEI. Study-wide points: In a later analysis, TCR association rates varied by HLA locus: DRB1 most, HLA-C fewest. In an earlier analysis, about 87% or about 30%: the productive usage of most TCR beta V segments. Accurate HLA-A and HLA-B prediction from TCR beta sequences was reported for most subjects.

PCR employed 60 Vbeta and 13 Jbeta primers. The table came from immunoSEQ multiplex PCR; TCRdb's copy has only in-frame clones and leaves some out. Recorded for this sample: 40,000 to 60,000 clones. This sequence originates from a female donor in good health and CMV-seronegative. V and J are TRBV2 and TRBJ1-2, with TRBD1 matching over 9 bases. Sequencing used PBMCs. CDR3 residues: CASSEGNRGQGYTF. CDR3 coding DNA: TGTGCCAGCAGTGAAGGGAACAGGGGGCAAGGCTACACCTTC.